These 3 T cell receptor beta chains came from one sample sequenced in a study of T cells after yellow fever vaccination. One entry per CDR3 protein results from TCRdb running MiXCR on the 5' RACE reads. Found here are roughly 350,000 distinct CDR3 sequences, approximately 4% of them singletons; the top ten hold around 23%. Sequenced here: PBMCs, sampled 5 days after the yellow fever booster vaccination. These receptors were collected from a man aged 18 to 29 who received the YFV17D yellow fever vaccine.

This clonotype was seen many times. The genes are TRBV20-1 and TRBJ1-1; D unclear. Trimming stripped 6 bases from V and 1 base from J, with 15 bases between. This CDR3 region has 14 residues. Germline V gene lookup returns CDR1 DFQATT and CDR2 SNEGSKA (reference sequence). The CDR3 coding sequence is TGCAGTGCCTCCCCTTCGGGAAGGAACACTGAAGCTTTCTTT. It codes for CSASPSGRNTEAFF.

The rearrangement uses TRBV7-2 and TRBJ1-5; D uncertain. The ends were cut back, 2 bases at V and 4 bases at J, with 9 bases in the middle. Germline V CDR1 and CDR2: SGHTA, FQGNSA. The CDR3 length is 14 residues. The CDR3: CASSLKPGNQPQHF. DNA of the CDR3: TGTGCCAGCAGCTTAAAGCCAGGAAATCAGCCCCAGCATTTT.

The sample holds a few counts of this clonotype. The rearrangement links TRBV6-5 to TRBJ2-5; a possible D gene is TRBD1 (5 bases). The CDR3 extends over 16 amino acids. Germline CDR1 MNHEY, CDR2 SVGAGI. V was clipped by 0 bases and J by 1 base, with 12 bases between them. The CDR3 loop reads CASSYSGSGIQETQYF. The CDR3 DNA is TGTGCCAGCAGTTACTCAGGGTCAGGGATCCAAGAGACCCAGTACTTC.